The entry that follows covers one TCR beta chain sequence. Its specificity is unknown. Sequencing used immunoSEQ multiplex PCR; TCRdb keeps in-frame clones, though not all of them. The table has approximately 120,000 clones, approximately 90% seen once. This entry is derived from a study of T cell responses to AZD1222 COVID-19 vaccine. Regarding the study as a whole: Along spike, vaccine-associated CD4 TCRs were found throughout, with dominance at 160-218 and 743-854. Recipients of two AZD1222 doses showed rising Spike-specific TCR breadth and depth.

CDR3 size: 14 residues. The sequenced sample was peripheral blood, obtained on day 0 of AZD1222 vaccination. This TCR was sampled from an adult in good health. This sequence joins TRBV21-1 and TRBJ2-5; TRBD2, the D gene given by the table, was not confirmed from the DNA. TRBV21-1 constitutes a pseudogene. The DNA for the CDR3 is TGTGCCAGCAGCAAAGAGTCTAGTCCAGAGACCCAGTACTTC. Translation: CASSKESSPETQYF.